The clone carrying this TCR beta chain has a handful of counts. The record originates from a study of blood T cell repertoires in COVID-19. Study-level information: Italy, Spain and the United States were the sources of the convalescent and acute COVID-19 samples.

In the original workflow: Using reference gene primer amplification, nucleated cell counts were estimated. TCRdb keeps only in-frame clones here, not all; method: immunoSEQ multiplex PCR. V, J and clone size are those of that table, while D and trimming were read from the DNA. The data hold fewer than 200,000 clones, with 65% to 80% observed a single time. The CDR3 spans 16 residues. Germline V gene data show CDR1 as KGHSH and CDR2 as LQKENI. The junction had 6 bases not matched to a gene; V was cut back by 1 base and J by 1 base. The genes are TRBV18 and TRBJ1-2, with 7 bases fitting TRBD1. This TCR was sampled from a woman in her 70s in a cohort exposed to, infected with or recovered from COVID-19 (not recorded which). Sequencing used PBMCs or T cells enriched from blood (not recorded which). CDR3 bases: TGTGCCAGCTCACCACGGGGACAGACAAGTAACTATGGCTACACCTTC. Translated: CASSPRGQTSNYGYTF.